These 24 T cell receptor beta chains share one sample of origin, sequenced in a study of CD8+ T cells in alopecia areata. Treatment reported: oral pan-JAK inhibitor, 5-10 mg twice daily. RNA, once extracted, was reverse transcribed into cDNA for use as the sequencing template. Measured with immunoSEQ multiplex PCR; TCRdb has only the in-frame clones, and not every one. The sample holds 180,000 or so clones, about 61% seen once. The sample in question was CD4+ T cells sorted from blood, obtained between weeks 55 and 65, from a patient treated with tofacitinib. The origin of the receptors is a human donor with alopecia areata.

This clone appeared once. This rearrangement joins TRBV6-1 to TRBJ2-2; either TRBD1 or TRBD2 may fit D (6 bases each). The CDR3 loop spans 15 amino acids. Trimming took 8 bases from V and 0 from J, leaving 13 bases between them. Germline CDR1 reads MNHNS; CDR2 reads SASEGT. The DNA for the CDR3 is TGTGCCAGCCGGGGGCAGGTATCGAACACCGGGGAGCTGTTTTTT. This translates into CASRGQVSNTGELFF.

This chain uses TRBV2 with TRBJ1-1; D unclear. CDR1 and CDR2 from the germline V gene are SNHLY and FYNNEI. The V gene lost 6 bases and the J gene lost 3 bases, with 11 bases spanning the gap. The length of the CDR3 is 13 residues. CDR3 sequence reads: CASSPVRDTEAFF. The CDR3 nucleotides are TGTGCCAGCAGCCCAGTGAGGGACACTGAAGCTTTCTTT. The whole variable domain, remainder taken from reference TRBV2 and TRBJ1-1, is EPEVTQTPSHQVTQMGQEVILRCVPISNHLYFYWYRQILGQKVEFLVSFYNNEISEKSEIFDDQFSVERPDGSNFTLKIRSTKLEDSAMYFCASSPVRDTEAFFGQGTRLTVV.

V is TRBV7-9 and J is TRBJ1-1; D not certain. The ends were cut back, 5 bases at V and 7 bases at J, with 17 bases in the middle. This CDR3 contains 14 residues. Germline CDR1 reads SEHNR; CDR2 reads FQNEAQ (reference sequence). This CDR3 is CASSLLSGQFEAFF. CDR3 DNA: TGTGCCAGCAGCCTACTGTCCGGGCAGTTTGAAGCTTTCTTT.

The CDR3 DNA is TGTGCCACCAGCAGTCCACATCGGTCAGAGACCCAGTACTTC. Translating it yields CATSSPHRSETQYF. This sequence joins TRBV15 and TRBJ2-5, with no clear D. The length of the CDR3 is 14 residues. The ends were cut back, 3 bases at V and 4 bases at J, with 12 bases in the middle. Germline assignment: CDR1 LNHNV and CDR2 YYDKDF (reference sequence).

On this clone itself: This same CDR3 is encoded by further DNA sequences in the sample. The chain couples TRBV7-3 to TRBJ2-5; 7 bases map to TRBD1. In germline, CDR1 is SGHTA, CDR2 FQGTGA. The CDR3 spans 15 residues. V trimming: 3 bases; J trimming: 2 bases; junction bases outside the gene matches: 6. CDR3 protein: CASSLGTAIQETQYF. The CDR3 DNA sequence: TGTGCCAGCAGCTTGGGGACAGCCATACAAGAGACCCAGTACTTC.

The chain joins TRBV2 to TRBJ2-2; D gene unclear. Germline lookup yields CDR1 SNHLY and CDR2 FYNNEI. CDR3 size: 14 residues. The V end lost 2 bases, the J end lost 1 base, and 5 bases lay between the germline ends. The CDR3 here is CASSEYRNTGELFF. The DNA for the CDR3 is TGTGCCAGCAGTGAATATAGGAACACCGGGGAGCTGTTTTTT. The full variable domain, with the rest looked up from reference TRBV2 and TRBJ2-2, is EPEVTQTPSHQVTQMGQEVILRCVPISNHLYFYWYRQILGQKVEFLVSFYNNEISEKSEIFDDQFSVERPDGSNFTLKIRSTKLEDSAMYFCASSEYRNTGELFFGEGSRLTVL.

The chain couples TRBV5-1 to TRBJ1-6; 9 bases fit TRBD1. Trimming at V came to 1 base and at J to 5 bases, leaving 1 base not matched to a gene. This CDR3 comprises 15 residues. Germline assignment: CDR1 SGHRS and CDR2 YFSETQ. CDR3 DNA sequence: TGCGCCAGCAGCTTGACAGGGGGCGATAATTCACCCCTCCACTTT. It encodes CASSLTGGDNSPLHF.

The V call is TRBV5-1, the J call TRBJ1-2; tentative D call: TRBD1 (5 bases). Trimming removed 0 bases at V and 0 bases at J, with 9 bases between. Germline V gives CDR1 SGHRS, CDR2 YFSETQ. The length of the CDR3 is 15 residues. CDR3 sequence: CASSLVGEANYGYTF. The CDR3, as DNA: TGCGCCAGCAGCTTGGTGGGGGAAGCTAACTATGGCTACACCTTC. Supplemented by reference TRBV5-1 and TRBJ1-2, the full variable domain reads KAGVTQTPRYLIKTRGQQVTLSCSPISGHRSVSWYQQTPGQGLQFLFEYFSETQRNKGNFPGRFSGRQFSNSRSEMNVSTLELGDSALYLCASSLVGEANYGYTFGSGTRLTVV.

V is TRBV30 and J is TRBJ2-5; 9 nucleotides agree with TRBD1. The J call is in doubt because the DNA end fits TRBJ2-7 better. The CDR3 is 13 amino acids. Germline values: CDR1 GTSNPN, CDR2 SVGIG (reference sequence). CDR3 nucleotides: TGTGCCTGGAGGGACAGGGGACATTACGAGCAGTACTTC. It translates to CAWRDRGHYEQYF.

This chain joins TRBV6-5 and TRBJ1-1; 10 bases fit TRBD1. Germline V lookup: CDR1 MNHEY, CDR2 SVGAGI. Losses at the gene ends were 5 bases for V and 1 base for J; bases not matched to a gene: 4. The CDR3 is 15 residues long. The CDR3 DNA sequence: TGTGCCAGCAGTGCAAGGGACAGGGGGAACACTGAAGCTTTCTTT. It is translated as CASSARDRGNTEAFF.

V usage is TRBV5-1 and J usage is TRBJ2-7; the match to TRBD1 covers 7 bases. This CDR3 comprises 14 residues. The ends lost 7 bases at V and 2 bases at J; junction bases unmatched: 9. The V gene's germline CDR1 is SGHRS and CDR2 YFSETQ. The DNA of the CDR3 is TGCGCCAGCCGGACCGGGACAGTCGCCTACGAGCAGTACTTC. It translates to CASRTGTVAYEQYF.

The V and J genes are TRBV5-6 and TRBJ2-7; D call uncertain. Between the trimmed V and J ends, which lost 2 bases and 3 bases, there was a span of 3 bases. This CDR3 has 11 residues. Germline loops: CDR1 SGHDT, CDR2 YYEEEE. The CDR3 region is CASSFRYEQYF. CDR3 in DNA: TGTGCCAGCAGCTTTCGCTACGAGCAGTACTTC.

J is TRBJ2-3 and V is TRBV18; TRBD2 aligns across 13 bases. The CDR3 has 18 residues. CDR1 and CDR2 from the germline V gene are KGHSH and LQKENI. V lost 3 bases to trimming and J lost 0 bases; unmatched junction nucleotides: 6. The CDR3 loop is CASSPRTSGGRSTDTQYF. CDR3 nucleotide sequence: TGTGCCAGCTCACCCCGGACTAGCGGGGGCCGAAGCACAGATACGCAGTATTTT.

There are a few counts of this clone. This chain uses TRBV29-1 with TRBJ2-7; 7 bases align to TRBD1. Germline V CDR1 and CDR2: SQVTM, ANQGSEA. V shed 6 bases, J shed 5 bases, and the junction held 7 bases outside the gene matches. The CDR3 spans 12 residues. The CDR3 here is CSVEQGTDEQYF. CDR3 sequence (DNA): TGCAGCGTCGAACAGGGGACCGACGAGCAGTACTTC.

The table lists this clone with a few counts. This chain joins TRBV2 and TRBJ1-6, with D possibly matching TRBD1 (5 bases). CDR1 and CDR2 from the germline V gene are SNHLY and FYNNEI. V dropped 7 bases and J dropped 12 bases, with 16 bases sitting between them. The CDR3 is 13 amino acids. The CDR3 DNA sequence: TGTGCCAGCATCCCGGGGCCCGATTTACCCCTCCACTTT. Its translation: CASIPGPDLPLHF.

This chain joins TRBV7-2 and TRBJ2-7, with D tentatively TRBD1 (5 bases). The germline gives CDR1 SGHTA, CDR2 FQGNSA. Trimming cost V 2 bases and J 0 bases, with 11 bases left between them. This CDR3 region has 15 residues. The DNA of the CDR3 is TGTGCCAGCAGCTTACTGACAGCCTACTCCTACGAGCAGTACTTC. It translates to CASSLLTAYSYEQYF.

The chain uses TRBV10-1 and TRBJ2-7, with TRBD2 matching 7 bases. V shed 8 bases and J 1 base; nucleotides not matched to a gene: 5. Germline V gene lookup returns CDR1 WNHNN and CDR2 SYGVQD (reference sequence). The CDR3 consists of 13 residues. CDR3 sequence: CASPPSGSYEQYF. CDR3 DNA sequence: TGCGCCAGCCCCCCTAGCGGATCCTACGAGCAGTACTTC.

The J gene is TRBJ1-5, the V gene TRBV2; a weak D match, TRBD1 (6 bases). The germline V gene encodes CDR1 SNHLY and CDR2 FYNNEI. V shed 6 bases and J shed 3 bases, with 12 bases lying between them. The CDR3 sequence is 14 residues long. The CDR3, as DNA: TGTGCCAGCAGGCTGGACAGATCCAATCAGCCCCAGCATTTT. Translation gives CASRLDRSNQPQHF.

This chain joins TRBV13 and TRBJ2-6, with D maybe TRBD1 (5 bases). The V gene's germline CDR1 is PRHDT and CDR2 FYEKMQ (reference sequence). The germline V and J ends were trimmed by 3 bases and 2 bases, with 14 bases remaining between them. CDR3 size: 17 residues. DNA of the CDR3: TGTGCCAGCAGCTTCTCGGGCAGGGTAACTGGGGCCAACGTCCTGACTTTC. Translated: CASSFSGRVTGANVLTF.

The CDR3 protein is CAWSLLTGRSRTNYGYTF. CDR3 sequence (DNA): TGTGCCTGGAGCCTTCTGACAGGGCGTTCCAGAACTAACTATGGCTACACCTTC. This chain uses TRBV30 with TRBJ1-2, with 7 bases aligning to TRBD1. Per the germline V gene, CDR1 is GTSNPN and CDR2 is SVGIG (reference sequence). This CDR3 comprises 18 residues. V shed 3 bases, J shed 0 bases, and the junction held 16 bases outside the gene matches.

The chain employs TRBV7-3 and TRBJ2-6, with a weak D call TRBD1 (6 bases). The germline gives CDR1 SGHTA, CDR2 FQGTGA. V shed 5 bases and J shed 0 bases, with 8 bases lying between them. This CDR3 contains 15 residues. The CDR3 nucleotides are TGTGCCAGCAGCAACAGGGCCTCTGGGGCCAACGTCCTGACTTTC. Amino acid sequence: CASSNRASGANVLTF.

The gene calls are TRBV29-1 and TRBJ2-2; no clear D. The length of the CDR3 is 12 residues. V was clipped by 5 bases and J by 2 bases, with 6 bases between them. Germline CDR1 is SQVTM and CDR2 is ANQGSEA. The CDR3 region has the DNA TGCAGCGTTCATGTAAACACCGGGGAGCTGTTTTTT. Its translation: CSVHVNTGELFF.

The table lists this clone with a few counts. The chain combines TRBV15 with TRBJ2-2; a weak D match, TRBD1 (6 bases). Germline loops: CDR1 LNHNV, CDR2 YYDKDF (reference sequence). Deletions cut 0 bases from V and 7 bases from J, with 9 bases between. CDR3 length equals 14 residues. CDR3 sequence (DNA): TGTGCCACCAGCAGAGAACAGGGATTCGGGGAGCTGTTTTTT. It specifies CATSREQGFGELFF.

The chain recombines TRBV7-2 with TRBJ2-5, with D perhaps matching TRBD2 (6 bases). CDR1 and CDR2 (germline): SGHTA, FQGNSA. CDR3 length: 13 residues. Trimming left V 5 bases short and J 5 bases short, with 12 bases between. The DNA of the CDR3 is TGTGCCAGCAGCAACCCTGGGGGGGAGACCCAGTACTTC. Amino acid sequence: CASSNPGGETQYF.